A single sample gave rise to the 22 T cell receptor beta chains below, sequenced in a study of CXCR3-negative and CXCR3-positive naive CD8 T cells. Study findings and constraints: CXCR3-expressing naive cells carried TRB CDR3s more hydrophobic than those of CXCR3-negative naive cells.

No antigen is known for these receptors. Through 5' RACE with UMI labels, the TRB cDNA libraries were prepared. TCRdb re-called the 5' RACE reads and shows each CDR3 protein once, DNA omitted. Its listing shows tens of thousands of distinct CDR3 sequences. The sequencing input was naive CXCR3+ CD8+ T cells from blood. Subset here: CD45RO-CCR7+CD27+CD95- naive CD8+ T cells expressing CXCR3 (TNR3+). All receptors derive from a human donor in good health. Some clones in this sample may be carry-over from other donors' samples.

The rearrangement links TRBV21-1 to TRBJ2-1. TRBV21-1 is labeled a pseudogene. The CDR3 consists of 16 residues. The CDR3 loop reads CASSKGPLSSYNEQFF.

V and J are TRBV9 and TRBJ2-7; TCRdb lists TRBD1, though no DNA is available to test this call. Germline values: CDR1 SGDLS, CDR2 YYNGEE. The CDR3 runs 14 residues. The CDR3 sequence is CASSLGQGADEQYF.

The chain combines TRBV29-1 with TRBJ1-4; the D gene TCRdb calls, TRBD1, cannot be checked with no DNA. The CDR3 loop spans 14 amino acids. Germline-derived CDR1 and CDR2 are SQVTM and ANQGSEA. CDR3 in amino acids: CSVEEGDSNEKLFF.

CDR3 amino acids: CASSFGTYEQYF. V usage is TRBV6-2 or TRBV6-3 and J usage is TRBJ2-7; TCRdb outputs TRBD1, but without DNA this stays unchecked. There are 12 residues in the CDR3. CDR1 and CDR2 (germline): MNHEY, SVGEGT.

The rearrangement joins TRBV29-1 to TRBJ2-7; TCRdb names TRBD1, which stays unverified in the absence of DNA. Per germline, CDR1 SQVTM and CDR2 ANQGSEA. CDR3 length: 11 residues. CDR3 protein: CSVVGGDRAVF.

The chain is built from TRBV6-6 and TRBJ1-6; TCRdb returns TRBD1, unconfirmable since there is no DNA. This CDR3 region has 13 residues. The germline CDR1 and CDR2 sequences are MNHNY and SVGAGI (reference sequence). The CDR3: CASKADPGSPLHF.

This CDR3 is CASSDQTSGSGDGYTF. The rearrangement links TRBV5-6 to TRBJ1-2; TCRdb selects TRBD1, and the lack of DNA leaves this call unchecked. The CDR3 has 16 residues. Germline V CDR1 and CDR2: SGHDT, YYEEEE.

The chain is built from TRBV6-5 and TRBJ2-1; TCRdb's D call of TRBD1 is untestable without DNA. There are 14 residues in the CDR3. CDR1 is MNHEY, CDR2 SVGAGI, per germline. The CDR3 region is CASSYGGIGDEQFF.

The genes are TRBV20-1 and TRBJ1-1. The CDR3 totals 13 residues. Germline CDR1 DFQATT, CDR2 SNEGSKA (reference sequence). CDR3 residues: CSVRRVLGTEAFF.

The V gene is TRBV6-5, the J gene TRBJ1-2. This CDR3 is built from 14 residues. Germline loops: CDR1 MNHEY, CDR2 SVGAGI. CDR3 protein: CASSYLDSNYGYTF.

V usage is TRBV7-9 and J usage is TRBJ2-2; absent DNA, TCRdb's TRBD2 call cannot be checked. The length of the CDR3 is 17 residues. Germline loops: CDR1 SEHNR, CDR2 FQNEAQ (reference sequence). This chain's CDR3 is CASSLAAGTKNTGELFF. Full variable domain (remainder filled in from reference TRBV7-9 and TRBJ2-2): DTGVSQNPRHKITKRGQNVTFRCDPISEHNRLYWYRQTLGQGPEFLTYFQNEAQLEKSRLLSDRFSAERPKGSFSTLEIQRTEQGDSAMYLCASSLAAGTKNTGELFFGEGSRLTVL.

The genes are TRBV5-1 and TRBJ1-1. CDR1 and CDR2 from the germline V gene are SGHRS and YFSETQ. CDR3 size: 15 residues. CDR3 residues: CASSFGVRPNTEAFF. Variable domain in full (rest from reference TRBV5-1 and TRBJ1-1): KAGVTQTPRYLIKTRGQQVTLSCSPISGHRSVSWYQQTPGQGLQFLFEYFSETQRNKGNFPGRFSGRQFSNSRSEMNVSTLELGDSALYLCASSFGVRPNTEAFFGQGTRLTVV.

The V and J genes are TRBV29-1 and TRBJ2-3. Per the germline V gene, CDR1 is SQVTM and CDR2 is ANQGSEA. This CDR3 is built from 12 residues. The CDR3 spells CSVESVTDTQYF.

This chain joins TRBV7-9 and TRBJ2-2; lacking DNA, the TRBD1 call made by TCRdb goes unchecked. Germline-derived CDR1 and CDR2 are SEHNR and FQNEAQ (reference sequence). CDR3 size: 15 residues. CDR3 protein: CASSEGQKYTGELFF.

J is TRBJ1-1 and V is TRBV20-1; there is no DNA to check the TCRdb D call of TRBD1. This CDR3 is 17 amino acids long. Per the germline V gene, CDR1 is DFQATT and CDR2 is SNEGSKA (reference sequence). This CDR3 is CSARDMGQGLMNTEAFF.

The V gene is TRBV3-1, the J gene TRBJ2-1; TCRdb outputs TRBD2, but without DNA this stays unchecked. Germline V gives CDR1 LGHDT, CDR2 YNNKEL (reference sequence). The CDR3 extends over 13 amino acids. CDR3 region: CASSWTSGNEQFF.

The V gene is TRBV9, the J gene TRBJ2-1; TCRdb proposes TRBD1, but this gene call is untestable without DNA. CDR1 SGDLS and CDR2 YYNGEE come from the germline V gene. The CDR3 length is 14 residues. Here the CDR3 reads CASSVLGNYNEQFF.

V and J are TRBV20-1 and TRBJ1-1; TCRdb calls TRBD1, which cannot be checked without DNA. The germline gives CDR1 DFQATT, CDR2 SNEGSKA (reference sequence). The CDR3 extends over 13 amino acids. This CDR3 reads CSAIIQGTTEAFF.

This rearrangement joins TRBV20-1 to TRBJ2-3; absent DNA, TCRdb's TRBD2 call cannot be checked. The CDR3 is 11 residues long. Looked up from germline, CDR1 is DFQATT and CDR2 is SNEGSKA (reference sequence). This CDR3 is CSAPLPDTQYF.

The chain is built from TRBV6-6 and TRBJ1-4; the TRBD1 assignment by TCRdb is unverifiable without DNA. This CDR3 has 13 amino acids. From germline, CDR1 is MNHNY and CDR2 SVGAGI (reference sequence). CDR3 region: CASRDGRGEKLFF.

The chain is built from TRBV6-1 and TRBJ2-7. This CDR3 spans 15 amino acids. Per the germline V gene, CDR1 is MNHNS and CDR2 is SASEGT. The CDR3 spells CASSARTEIIYEQYF.

This chain uses TRBV7-7 with TRBJ2-2; TCRdb's D gene call, TRBD1, goes unchecked for lack of DNA. This CDR3 region has 15 residues. Looked up from germline, CDR1 is SSHAT and CDR2 is FNYEAQ (reference sequence). CDR3 loop: CASSQGDRGTGELFF.